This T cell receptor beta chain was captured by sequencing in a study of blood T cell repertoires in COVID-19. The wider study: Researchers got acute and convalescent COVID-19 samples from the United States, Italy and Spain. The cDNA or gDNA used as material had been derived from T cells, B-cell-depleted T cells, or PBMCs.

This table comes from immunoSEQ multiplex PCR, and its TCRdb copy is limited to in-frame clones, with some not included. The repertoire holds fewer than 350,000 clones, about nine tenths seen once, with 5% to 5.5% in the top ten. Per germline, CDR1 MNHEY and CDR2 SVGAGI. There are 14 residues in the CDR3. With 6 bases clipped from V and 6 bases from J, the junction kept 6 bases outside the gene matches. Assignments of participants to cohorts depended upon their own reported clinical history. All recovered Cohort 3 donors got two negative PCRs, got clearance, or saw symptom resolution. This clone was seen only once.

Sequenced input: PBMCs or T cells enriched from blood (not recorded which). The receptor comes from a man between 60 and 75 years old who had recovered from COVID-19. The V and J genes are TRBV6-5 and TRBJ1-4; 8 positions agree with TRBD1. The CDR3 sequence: CASSLTGGDEKLFF. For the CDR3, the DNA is TGTGCCAGCAGCCTAACAGGGGGAGATGAAAAACTGTTTTTT.